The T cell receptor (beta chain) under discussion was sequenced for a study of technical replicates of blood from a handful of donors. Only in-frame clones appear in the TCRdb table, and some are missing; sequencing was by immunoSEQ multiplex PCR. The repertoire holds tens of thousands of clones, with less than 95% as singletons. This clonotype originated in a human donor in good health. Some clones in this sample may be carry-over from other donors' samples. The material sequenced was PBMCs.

The DNA for the CDR3 is TGTGCCACCTCAGCAGGGGGAGGAGAGACCCAGTACTTC. Translation gives CATSAGGGETQYF. J is TRBJ2-5 and V is TRBV2; TRBD1 is a possible D gene (7 bases). The V gene's germline CDR1 is SNHLY and CDR2 FYNNEI. The CDR3 length is 13 residues. Trimming removed 10 bases from V and 4 bases from J, with 16 bases in between.